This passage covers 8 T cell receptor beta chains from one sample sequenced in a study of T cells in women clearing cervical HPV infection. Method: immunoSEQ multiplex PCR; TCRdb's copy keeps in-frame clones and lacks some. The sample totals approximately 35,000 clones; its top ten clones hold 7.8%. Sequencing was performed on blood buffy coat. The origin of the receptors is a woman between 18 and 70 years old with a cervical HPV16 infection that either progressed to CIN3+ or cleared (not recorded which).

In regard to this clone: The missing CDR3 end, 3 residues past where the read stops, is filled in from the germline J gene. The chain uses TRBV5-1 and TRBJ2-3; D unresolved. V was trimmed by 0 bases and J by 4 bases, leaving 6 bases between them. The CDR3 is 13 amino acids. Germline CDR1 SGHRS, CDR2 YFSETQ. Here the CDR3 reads CASSLEPSDTQYF. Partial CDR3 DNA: TGCGCCAGCAGCTTGGAGCCTTCAGATACG.

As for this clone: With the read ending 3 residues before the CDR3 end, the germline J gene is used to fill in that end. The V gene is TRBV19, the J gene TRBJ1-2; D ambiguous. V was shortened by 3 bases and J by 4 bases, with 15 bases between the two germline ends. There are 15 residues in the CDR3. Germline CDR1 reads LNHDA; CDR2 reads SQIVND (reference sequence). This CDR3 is CASSIGEGPAYGYTF. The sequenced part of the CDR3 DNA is TGTGCCAGTAGTATCGGTGAAGGGCCGGCCTATGGC.

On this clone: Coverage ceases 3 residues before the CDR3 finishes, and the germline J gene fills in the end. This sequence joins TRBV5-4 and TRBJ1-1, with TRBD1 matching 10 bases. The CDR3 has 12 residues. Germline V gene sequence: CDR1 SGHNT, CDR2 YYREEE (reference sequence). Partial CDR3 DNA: TGTGCCAGCACCCAGGGACAGGGGAGA. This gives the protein CASTQGQGR. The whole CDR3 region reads CASTQGQGRAFF.

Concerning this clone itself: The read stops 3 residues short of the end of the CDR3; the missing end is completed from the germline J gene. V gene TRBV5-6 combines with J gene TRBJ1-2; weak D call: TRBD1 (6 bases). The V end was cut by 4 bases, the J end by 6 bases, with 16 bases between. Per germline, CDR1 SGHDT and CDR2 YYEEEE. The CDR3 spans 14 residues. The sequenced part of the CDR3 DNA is TGTGCCAGCAGCACTTTACAGGGTTGGGATGGC. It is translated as CASSTLQGWDG. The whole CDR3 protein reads CASSTLQGWDGYTF.

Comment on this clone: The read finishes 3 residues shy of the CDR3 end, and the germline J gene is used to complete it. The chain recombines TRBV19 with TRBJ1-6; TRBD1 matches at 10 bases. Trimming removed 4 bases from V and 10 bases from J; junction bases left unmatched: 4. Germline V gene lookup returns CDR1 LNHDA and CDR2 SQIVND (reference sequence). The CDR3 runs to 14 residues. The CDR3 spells CASSNRDRGSPLHF. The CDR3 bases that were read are TGTGCCAGTAGTAACCGGGACAGGGGATCACCC. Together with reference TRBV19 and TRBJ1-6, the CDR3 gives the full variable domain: DGGITQSPKYLFRKEGQNVTLSCEQNLNHDAMYWYRQDPGQGLRLIYYSQIVNDFQKGDIAEGYSVSREKKESFPLTVTSAQKNPTAFYLCASSNRDRGSPLHFGNGTRLTVT.

The CDR3 sequence is CASSFTDTQYF. The part of the CDR3 DNA that was read is TGTGCCAGCAGCTTCACAGATACC. The chain is built from TRBV11-2 and TRBJ2-5; D remains unclear. The read ends 3 residues shy of where the CDR3 ends; the end is completed using the germline J gene. Germline loops: CDR1 SGHAT, CDR2 FQNNGV. The CDR3 covers 11 residues.

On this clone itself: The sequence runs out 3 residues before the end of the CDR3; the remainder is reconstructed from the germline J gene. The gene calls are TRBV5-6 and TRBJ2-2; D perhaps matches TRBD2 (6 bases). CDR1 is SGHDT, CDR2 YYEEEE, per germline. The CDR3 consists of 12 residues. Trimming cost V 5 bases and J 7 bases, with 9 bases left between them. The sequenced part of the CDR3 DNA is TGTGCCAGCAGGAGAGCGGGCGGGGAG. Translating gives CASRRAGGE. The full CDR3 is CASRRAGGELFF.

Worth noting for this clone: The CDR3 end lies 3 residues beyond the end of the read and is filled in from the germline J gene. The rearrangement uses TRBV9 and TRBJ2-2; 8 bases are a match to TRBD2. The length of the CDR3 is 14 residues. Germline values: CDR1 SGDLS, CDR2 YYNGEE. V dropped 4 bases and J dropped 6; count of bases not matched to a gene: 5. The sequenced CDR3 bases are TGTGCCAGCAGCTCCCCCGGGGGGGCCGGGGAG. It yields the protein CASSSPGGAGE. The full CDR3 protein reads CASSSPGGAGELFF.